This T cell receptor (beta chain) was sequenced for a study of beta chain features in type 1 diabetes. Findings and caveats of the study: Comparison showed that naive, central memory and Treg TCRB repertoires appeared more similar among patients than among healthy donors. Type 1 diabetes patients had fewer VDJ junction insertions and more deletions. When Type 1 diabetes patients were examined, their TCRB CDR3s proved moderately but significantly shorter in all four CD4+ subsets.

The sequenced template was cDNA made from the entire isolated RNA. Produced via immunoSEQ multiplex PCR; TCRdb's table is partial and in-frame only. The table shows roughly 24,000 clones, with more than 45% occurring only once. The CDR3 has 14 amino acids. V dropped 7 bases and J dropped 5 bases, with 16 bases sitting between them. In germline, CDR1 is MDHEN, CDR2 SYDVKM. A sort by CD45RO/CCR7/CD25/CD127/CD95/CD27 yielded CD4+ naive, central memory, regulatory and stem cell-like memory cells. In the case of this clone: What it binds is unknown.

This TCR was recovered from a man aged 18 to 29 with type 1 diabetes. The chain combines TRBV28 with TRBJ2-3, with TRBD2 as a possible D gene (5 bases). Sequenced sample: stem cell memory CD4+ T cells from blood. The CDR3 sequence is CASTQIIEGDTQYF. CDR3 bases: TGTGCCAGCACGCAAATAATCGAGGGAGATACGCAGTATTTT.